This T cell receptor beta chain emerged from a study of T cells after yellow fever vaccination. Study information: SMART-Seq v4 Ultra Low Input served to prepare low-cell-number fractions. Overall study findings and caveats: Peak timing came faster in the weaker secondary response, day 5 versus 15.

This clonotype was found many times. What it recognizes is unknown. The CDR3 is 14 residues long. In germline, CDR1 is SGHTA, CDR2 FQGNSA. After removal of 5 bases from V and 5 bases from J, the junction contained 7 bases not matched to a gene. TCR cDNA was made by 5'RACE template switching, adding a universal primer site and UMIs. One entry per CDR3 protein, called by TCRdb with MiXCR from the 5' RACE reads. The sample has 620,000 or so distinct CDR3 sequences; around 17% are singletons. The sample was PBMCs, taken less than 6 days after the first yellow fever vaccination. The V and J genes are TRBV7-2 and TRBJ2-3, with 7 positions matching TRBD2. This receptor was identified in a young man who received the YFV17D yellow fever vaccine. CDR3 DNA: TGTGCCAGCAGCCAGAGCGGGGAGGTAGATACGCAGTATTTT. This codes for CASSQSGEVDTQYF.